Shown below are 2 T cell receptor beta chains from a single sample sequenced in a study of shared clonotypes between healthy human individuals. The assay was immunoSEQ multiplex PCR, and TCRdb's table has in-frame clones only and misses some. The sample has 2,100,000 or so clones, approximately 96% seen once. Sequencing was performed on naive CD4+ T cells sorted from blood. Stated subset: CD45RA+ positively selected. All receptors come from a man between 18 and 29 years old in good health.

The chain combines TRBV28 with TRBJ2-7, with 8 nucleotides matching TRBD1. V was pared by 5 bases and J by 3 bases, with 9 bases of the junction left unmatched. The germline V gene has CDR1 MDHEN and CDR2 SYDVKM. The CDR3 spans 15 residues. The CDR3 here is CASSLLTGAHYEQYF. The CDR3 DNA reads as TGTGCCAGCAGTCTATTGACAGGGGCCCACTACGAGCAGTACTTC.

V is TRBV10-1 and J is TRBJ1-6; tentatively, D is TRBD1 (6 bases). Germline V CDR1 and CDR2: WNHNN, SYGVQD (reference sequence). This CDR3 contains 15 residues. The V gene lost 0 bases and the J gene lost 10 bases, with 13 bases spanning the gap. The CDR3 region is CASSESTGASSPLHF. The CDR3 DNA reads as TGCGCCAGCAGTGAGTCGACAGGAGCCAGCTCACCCCTCCACTTT.